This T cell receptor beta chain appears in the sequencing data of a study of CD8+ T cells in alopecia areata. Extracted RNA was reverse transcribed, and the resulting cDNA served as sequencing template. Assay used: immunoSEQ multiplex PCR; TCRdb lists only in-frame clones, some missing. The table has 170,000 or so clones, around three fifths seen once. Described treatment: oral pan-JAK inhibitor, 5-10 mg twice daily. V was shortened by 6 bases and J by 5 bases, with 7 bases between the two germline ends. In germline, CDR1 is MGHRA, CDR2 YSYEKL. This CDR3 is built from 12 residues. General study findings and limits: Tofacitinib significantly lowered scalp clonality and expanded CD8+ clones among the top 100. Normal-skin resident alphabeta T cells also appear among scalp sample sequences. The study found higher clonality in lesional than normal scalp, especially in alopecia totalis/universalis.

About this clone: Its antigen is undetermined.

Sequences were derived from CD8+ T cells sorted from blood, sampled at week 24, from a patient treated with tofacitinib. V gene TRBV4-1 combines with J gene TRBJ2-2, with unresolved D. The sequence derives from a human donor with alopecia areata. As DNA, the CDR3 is TGCGCCAGCAGATGGGTTACCGGGGAGCTGTTTTTT. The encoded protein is CASRWVTGELFF.